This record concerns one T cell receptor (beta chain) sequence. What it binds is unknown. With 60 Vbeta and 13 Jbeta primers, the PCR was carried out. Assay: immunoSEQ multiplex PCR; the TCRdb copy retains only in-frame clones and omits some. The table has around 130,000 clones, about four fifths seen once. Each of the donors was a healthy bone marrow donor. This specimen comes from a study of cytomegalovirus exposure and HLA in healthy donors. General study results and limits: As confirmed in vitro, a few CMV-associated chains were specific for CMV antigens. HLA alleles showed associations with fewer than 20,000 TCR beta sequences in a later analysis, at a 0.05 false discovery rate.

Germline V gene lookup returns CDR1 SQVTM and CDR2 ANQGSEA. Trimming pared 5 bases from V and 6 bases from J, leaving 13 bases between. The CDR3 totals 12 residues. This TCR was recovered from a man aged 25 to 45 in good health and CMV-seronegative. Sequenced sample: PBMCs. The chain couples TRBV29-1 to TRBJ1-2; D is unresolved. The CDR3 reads CSVLHTTDGYTF. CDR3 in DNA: TGCAGCGTTTTGCATACCACAGATGGCTACACCTTC.